Shown below are 27 T cell receptor beta chains from a single sample sequenced in a study of molecular identifiers for immune sequencing clone quantification. Via MiXCR, TCRdb re-called the PCR reads, giving one row per CDR3 protein. Of about 86,000 distinct CDR3 sequences listed, roughly 25% are singletons. Material: naive CD8+ T cells from blood, with Jurkat cell RNA spiked in. The subset here: FACS-sorted CD8+CD4-CCR7+CD45RA+ naive T cells. The source of these receptors is a human donor in good health. Some libraries in this study had Jurkat cell RNA spiked in.

About this clonotype: Given a much more abundant clone one base away, this may be a read error. The V call is TRBV19, the J call TRBJ2-2, with D possibly being TRBD2 (5 bases). Germline-derived CDR1 and CDR2 are LNHDA and SQIVND (reference sequence). This CDR3 has 15 amino acids. This chain's CDR3 is CASPRLHWNTGELLF. As DNA, the CDR3 is TGTGCCAGCCCCCGCCTCCATTGGAACACCGGGGAGCTGCTTTTT.

This clonotype was recorded many times. J is TRBJ2-1 and V is TRBV14; tentatively, D is TRBD1 (6 bases). The CDR3 covers 14 residues. V dropped 4 bases and J dropped 7 bases, with 14 bases sitting between them. Germline CDR1 is SGHDN and CDR2 is FVKESK. The CDR3, as DNA: TGTGCCAGCAGCCCACCCCCAGGGGTGAATGAGCAGTTCTTC. This translates into CASSPPPGVNEQFF.

A remark on this clonotype: A single base separates this from a much larger clone, so it may be a read error. The CDR3 end shows no conserved phenylalanine or tryptophan, and so a read error is likely. The chain is built from TRBV7-2 and TRBJ1-1; D uncertain. Germline loops: CDR1 SGHTA, CDR2 FQGNSA. The CDR3 has 15 residues. The V and J ends lost 1 base and 1 base respectively, with 10 bases between them. This chain's CDR3 is CASSLEWGWNTEAFL. DNA for the CDR3: TGTGCCAGCAGCTTAGAGTGGGGTTGGAACACTGAAGCTTTCCTT.

This clonotype was seen a few times. The V call is TRBV13, the J call TRBJ2-3; D uncertain. There are 14 residues in the CDR3. Germline V CDR1 and CDR2: PRHDT, FYEKMQ (reference sequence). Trimming shortened V by 2 bases and J by 1 base, and 7 bases separated the two germline ends. The CDR3 region has the DNA TGTGCCAGCAGCTTACAAGGAGGCACAGATACGCAGTATTTT. It specifies CASSLQGGTDTQYF.

The CDR3 spells CASSVRGSPNTGELFF. DNA for the CDR3: TGTGCCAGCAGCGTACGGGGGAGCCCTAACACCGGGGAGCTGTTTTTT. The chain couples TRBV9 to TRBJ2-2; possibly TRBD2 for D (6 bases). The length of the CDR3 is 16 residues. V was cut by 1 base and J by 2 bases, with 12 bases left in between. The germline gives CDR1 SGDLS, CDR2 YYNGEE.

This clonotype was observed at least ten times. This rearrangement joins TRBV24-1 to TRBJ2-7, with 9 bases identical to TRBD1. The CDR3 consists of 15 residues. J gave up 5 bases and V 4 bases, and 8 bases lay outside the gene matches. Germline CDR1 reads KGHDR; CDR2 reads SFDVKD. The CDR3 nucleotides read TGTGCCACCAGTGACGAGGGACAGGGTCCCGACGAGCAGTACTTC. Encoded protein: CATSDEGQGPDEQYF.

Notes on this clonotype: Germline is not matched at one junction end, which may reflect a read error. The chain has TRBV25-1 and TRBJ2-4, with 9 bases identical to TRBD1. Germline CDR1 MGHDK, CDR2 SYGVNS. The CDR3 is 16 amino acids. The DNA for the CDR3 is TGTGCCAGCAGTAAAGACCTCCGGGACAGGGAAAACATTCTGTACTTC. Translated, it gives CASSKDLRDRENILYF.

This clonotype occurred many times. This chain joins TRBV20-1 and TRBJ2-7; no clear D gene. Germline-derived CDR1 and CDR2 are DFQATT and SNEGSKA (reference sequence). Trimming took off 0 bases at V and 0 bases at J, with 12 bases between the two ends. This CDR3 contains 15 residues. DNA for the CDR3: TGCAGTGCTAGAGATCGGTCACGGGTCTCCTACGAGCAGTACTTC. This sequence encodes CSARDRSRVSYEQYF.

This clonotype has at least ten counts. V and J are TRBV9 and TRBJ1-3; 8 positions agree with TRBD1. This CDR3 has 20 residues. From germline, CDR1 is SGDLS and CDR2 YYNGEE. Losses at the gene ends were 4 bases for V and 2 bases for J; bases not matched to a gene: 20. Here the CDR3 DNA reads TGTGCCAGCAGCAATCCTTCGACAGGGGCCGGCCGTACCCCTGGAAACACCATATATTTT. Translating gives CASSNPSTGAGRTPGNTIYF. Drawing the rest from reference TRBV9 and TRBJ1-3, the complete variable domain is DSGVTQTPKHLITATGQRVTLRCSPRSGDLSVYWYQQSLDQGLQFLIQYYNGEERAKGNILERFSAQQFPDLHSELNLSSLELGDSALYFCASSNPSTGAGRTPGNTIYFGEGSWLTVV.

The J gene is TRBJ1-1, the V gene TRBV27; D gene uncertain. Per germline, CDR1 MNHEY and CDR2 SMNVEV (reference sequence). The CDR3 sequence is 14 residues long. V was trimmed by 3 bases and J by 1 base, leaving 9 bases between them. CDR3 sequence reads: CASSFGGTNTEAFF. CDR3 nucleotides: TGTGCCAGCAGTTTCGGCGGAACGAACACTGAAGCTTTCTTT.

In its sample, this clonotype was seen many times. The rearrangement links TRBV7-9 to TRBJ2-5; tentative D call: TRBD2 (7 bases). This CDR3 has 15 residues. The V end was cut by 1 base, the J end by 2 bases, with 11 bases between. The germline V gene encodes CDR1 SEHNR and CDR2 FQNEAQ (reference sequence). The chain's CDR3 is CASSLVGGQQETQYF. CDR3 nucleotide sequence: TGTGCCAGCAGCTTAGTCGGGGGGCAACAAGAGACCCAGTACTTC.

This clonotype was counted at least ten times. The chain combines TRBV24-1 with TRBJ2-1; D gene unclear. Deletions cut 5 bases from V and 12 bases from J, with 13 bases between. The CDR3 spans 12 residues. The germline CDR1 and CDR2 sequences are KGHDR and SFDVKD. CDR3 nucleotide sequence: TGTGCCACCAGTGCGGCGGAACATGGGCAGTTCTTC. Translating gives CATSAAEHGQFF.

This clonotype has ten or more counts. The V gene is TRBV3-1, the J gene TRBJ2-3; 8 bases match TRBD2. V dropped 1 base and J dropped 2; count of bases not matched to a gene: 8. This CDR3 contains 17 residues. Germline CDR1 is LGHDT and CDR2 is YNNKEL (reference sequence). This CDR3 is CASSQGRAGGVTDTQYF. The CDR3 DNA reads TGTGCCAGCAGCCAAGGTCGGGCGGGAGGTGTCACAGATACGCAGTATTTT.

There are a few counts of this clonotype. J is TRBJ2-1 and V is TRBV6-5; no firm D call. Trimming removed 2 bases from V and 3 bases from J, with 11 bases in between. Germline lookup yields CDR1 MNHEY and CDR2 SVGAGI. CDR3 length equals 15 residues. For the CDR3, the DNA is TGTGCCAGCAGTTACACGGCCCTGGACTACAATGAGCAGTTCTTC. It codes for CASSYTALDYNEQFF.

The sample holds a few counts of this clonotype. V is TRBV4-1 and J is TRBJ2-7; D not certain. V lost 1 base and J lost 7, with 11 bases in between. The length of the CDR3 is 13 residues. CDR1 MGHRA and CDR2 YSYEKL come from the germline V gene. In DNA, the CDR3 is TGCGCCAGCAGCCAAGCGGTCTTAAAGGAGCAGTACTTC. Translated, it gives CASSQAVLKEQYF.

This clonotype was observed at least ten times. The chain links TRBV2 to TRBJ2-7, with D perhaps assigned TRBD1 or TRBD2 (5 bases each). Germline V lookup: CDR1 SNHLY, CDR2 FYNNEI. This CDR3 comprises 15 residues. The V and J ends lost 1 base and 3 bases respectively, with 13 bases between them. The CDR3 DNA sequence: TGTGCCAGCAGTGAAGGGACACTAGACTACTACGAGCAGTACTTC. Encoded protein: CASSEGTLDYYEQYF. The full variable domain, its missing parts supplied by reference TRBV2 and TRBJ2-7, is EPEVTQTPSHQVTQMGQEVILRCVPISNHLYFYWYRQILGQKVEFLVSFYNNEISEKSEIFDDQFSVERPDGSNFTLKIRSTKLEDSAMYFCASSEGTLDYYEQYFGPGTRLTVT.

This chain links TRBV7-6 with TRBJ2-2; 7 bases agree with TRBD2. From germline, CDR1 is SGHVS and CDR2 FNYEAQ. CDR3 length equals 16 residues. The V segment lost 4 bases and the J segment 3 bases; nucleotides outside the gene matches: 8. Written as DNA, the CDR3 is TGTGCCAGCAGCTCCCGTCTAGCGGTAGACACCGGGGAGCTGTTTTTT. It is translated as CASSSRLAVDTGELFF.

This clonotype occurred a few times. The rearrangement uses TRBV27 and TRBJ2-3; 15 bases fit TRBD2. V lost 4 bases and J lost 3; bases outside the gene matches: 14. The CDR3 spans 20 residues. Per the germline V gene, CDR1 is MNHEY and CDR2 is SMNVEV (reference sequence). DNA of the CDR3: TGTGCCAGCAGTTCTATAGACGGACTAGCGGGAGGGCCTAGAACAGATACGCAGTATTTT. It encodes CASSSIDGLAGGPRTDTQYF.

The V call is TRBV4-3, the J call TRBJ2-7; 9 bases agree with TRBD1. V shed 1 base, J shed 2 bases, and the junction held 6 bases outside the gene matches. The CDR3 runs to 16 residues. Per germline, CDR1 LGHNA and CDR2 YSLEER. CDR3 bases: TGCGCCAGCAGCCAAGGGGCCGGGACAGGGCCCTACGAGCAGTACTTC. This encodes CASSQGAGTGPYEQYF.

At least ten counts were recorded for this clonotype. The rearrangement links TRBV7-9 to TRBJ2-3; unclear D gene. This CDR3 has 15 residues. Germline V gene data show CDR1 as SEHNR and CDR2 as FQNEAQ (reference sequence). The V end lost 5 bases, the J end lost 0 bases, and 12 bases lay between the germline ends. CDR3 sequence: CASSPLVSSTDTQYF. The CDR3 DNA reads TGTGCCAGCAGCCCGCTAGTATCTAGCACAGATACGCAGTATTTT.

This clonotype was seen ten or more times. The chain recombines TRBV7-3 with TRBJ2-5; 9 positions agree with TRBD1. Germline V gives CDR1 SGHTA, CDR2 FQGTGA. The CDR3 has 15 residues. V dropped 5 bases and J dropped 2; count of bases not matched to a gene: 6. As DNA, the CDR3 is TGTGCCAGCAGCCCAGGGACAGGGCCACAAGAGACCCAGTACTTC. Protein: CASSPGTGPQETQYF.

The rearrangement uses TRBV13 and TRBJ2-7; D is perhaps TRBD2 (6 bases). Germline-derived CDR1 and CDR2 are PRHDT and FYEKMQ (reference sequence). The CDR3 runs 14 residues. Trimming shortened V by 4 bases and J by 5 bases, and 15 bases separated the two germline ends. CDR3: CASSSRTKNNEQYF. The CDR3 DNA reads as TGTGCCAGCAGCTCCCGGACTAAAAATAACGAGCAGTACTTC.

As regards this clonotype: A clone one base away is much larger, so this may be a read error. The CDR3, as DNA: TGTGCCAGCAGTCAGGGGACGAACACTAAAGCTTTCTTT. It yields the protein CASSQGTNTKAFF. V is TRBV12-3 or TRBV12-4 and J is TRBJ1-1; weak D call: TRBD1 (6 bases). The CDR3 loop spans 13 amino acids.

This clonotype was detected many times. The chain carries TRBV6-5 and TRBJ2-7, with a possible D match to TRBD1 (6 bases). Trimming stripped 7 bases from V and 1 base from J, with 8 bases between. This CDR3 spans 12 amino acids. From germline, CDR1 is MNHEY and CDR2 SVGAGI. CDR3 sequence reads: CASKGVSYEQYF. For the CDR3, the DNA is TGTGCCAGCAAGGGGGTTTCCTACGAGCAGTACTTC.

This clonotype occurred many times. The chain employs TRBV14 and TRBJ2-3; 10 nucleotides line up with TRBD2. The CDR3 totals 15 residues. In germline, CDR1 is SGHDN, CDR2 FVKESK. The trim removed 0 bases at V and 5 bases at J, leaving 2 bases unmatched. CDR3 amino acids: CASSQEAGGVDTQYF. CDR3 nucleotides: TGTGCCAGCAGCCAAGAAGCGGGAGGGGTAGATACGCAGTATTTT.

The CDR3 sequence is CASSQDNSRGANTGELFF. CDR3 nucleotides: TGTGCCAGCAGCCAAGATAATTCCAGGGGGGCGAACACCGGGGAGCTGTTTTTT. This chain uses TRBV3-1 with TRBJ2-2; D perhaps matches TRBD1 (7 bases). Per germline, CDR1 LGHDT and CDR2 YNNKEL (reference sequence). The CDR3 is 18 amino acids. The germline V and J ends were trimmed by 0 bases and 0 bases, with 14 bases remaining between them.

V gene TRBV7-9 combines with J gene TRBJ2-5, with 10 positions matching TRBD2. The trim removed 4 bases at V and 7 bases at J, leaving 9 bases unmatched. Germline V gene sequence: CDR1 SEHNR, CDR2 FQNEAQ (reference sequence). This CDR3 is built from 15 residues. This CDR3 is CASSYGTSVKVTQYF. CDR3 sequence (DNA): TGTGCCAGCAGCTACGGGACTAGCGTCAAGGTGACCCAGTACTTC.